The clone carrying this T cell receptor (beta chain) was counted at least ten times. cDNA synthesis used a TRAV/TRBV-specific primer set for both chains. For amplifying TCRs, the PCR ran for about 20 cycles with Phusion, which was used together with a constant-region primer and the adapter on the V primers. Isolated mRNA underwent amplification by in vitro transcription. TCRdb itself ran the reads through MiXCR, one entry per CDR3 protein. The sample lists about 58,000 distinct CDR3 sequences; 23% were seen once. This entry is derived from a study of low-dose radiotherapy and immunotherapy resistance in tumors. Across the whole study: Cohort 2 received 1 Gy per fraction every two weeks, totaling 13 Gy over 26 weeks. Participants were given intravenous cyclophosphamide 200 mg/m2 every two weeks, one day before radiation and immunotherapy. On cycle 1 day 1, patients started four cycles of oral aspirin 300 mg daily.

Time point indicated: after trial treatment. Described treatment: LDRT plus nivolumab, ipilimumab, low-dose cyclophosphamide and aspirin (RACIN trial). Germline V CDR1 and CDR2: KGHDR, SFDVKD. The CDR3 covers 14 residues. Trimming shortened V by 5 bases and J by 5 bases, and 12 bases separated the two germline ends. The sequencing used PBMCs, collected after low-dose radiotherapy plus immunotherapy. The source of this sequence is a male donor with prostate cancer. V gene TRBV24-1 combines with J gene TRBJ2-1; possible D gene TRBD2, 5 bases. CDR3 DNA sequence: TGTGCCACCAGTGCGCTAACTAGGAACAATGAGCAGTTCTTC. Amino acid sequence: CATSALTRNNEQFF.